Described below is a single T cell receptor beta chain sequence and its context. Its antigen is unknown. These data come from a study of early T cells in non-severe SARS-CoV-2 infection. Turning to the study itself: Sequencing was performed on bulk RNA from unsorted whole blood, leaving chains unpaired. Whole-study findings and limits: Anti-spike CD8 responses were favored in VDJdb matching, and private and CD4 specificities were missed.

V was pared by 7 bases and J by 4 bases, with 20 bases between. This CDR3 is built from 16 residues. CDR1 MNHNS and CDR2 SASEGT come from the germline V gene. TCRdb ran MiXCR on the 5' RACE reads and lists one entry per CDR3 protein. The table lists 80,000 to 95,000 distinct CDR3 sequences, approximately 15% of them singletons, with about 6.1% in the top ten. The rearrangement uses TRBV6-1 and TRBJ1-5; D might be TRBD1 (5 bases). Source material: whole blood. The receptor's source is an adult who was a healthcare worker with PCR-confirmed SARS-CoV-2 infection or an uninfected control (not recorded which). The DNA of the CDR3 is TGTGCCAGCACCTCAACCCCCCGGGGGTCAAATCAGCCCCAGCATTTT. This translates into CASTSTPRGSNQPQHF.